These 17 T cell receptor beta chains share one sample of origin, sequenced in a study of PD-1 blockade in mismatch repair-deficient tumors. The repertoire was sequenced with immunoSEQ multiplex PCR; TCRdb's copy has only in-frame clones and lacks some. This table has tens of thousands of clones, roughly three quarters appearing once. The specimen was peripheral blood, collected 4 weeks after starting pembrolizumab. The receptors come from an adult with mismatch repair-deficient cancer.

J is TRBJ2-2 and V is TRBV6-5; 9 positions match TRBD1. Germline CDR1 and CDR2: MNHEY and SVGAGI. With V trimmed by 5 bases and J by 3 bases, 1 base remained unmatched. The CDR3 has 14 residues. CDR3 DNA sequence: TGTGCCAGCAGTCGGACAGGGGACACCGGGGAGCTGTTTTTT. Amino acid sequence: CASSRTGDTGELFF.

This rearrangement joins TRBV11-3 to TRBJ2-3; 11 bases map to TRBD1. The ends lost 2 bases at V and 3 bases at J; junction bases unmatched: 4. This CDR3 is built from 16 residues. Germline V gives CDR1 SGHNT, CDR2 YENEEA. CDR3 sequence reads: CASSLRGTGGTDTQYF. CDR3 coding DNA: TGTGCCAGCAGCTTAAGGGGGACAGGGGGAACAGATACGCAGTATTTT. Combining the CDR3 with reference TRBV11-3 and TRBJ2-3 gives the whole variable domain EAGVVQSPRYKIIEKKQPVAFWCNPISGHNTLYWYLQNLGQGPELLIRYENEEAVDDSQLPKDRFSAERLKGVDSTLKIQPAELGDSAVYLCASSLRGTGGTDTQYFGPGTRLTVL.

This clone qualifies as medium-sized (0.01 to 0.1%). The V gene is TRBV30, the J gene TRBJ2-2; possible D gene TRBD1, 6 bases. The CDR3 covers 14 residues. The germline V and J ends were trimmed by 5 bases and 3 bases, with 13 bases remaining between them. Germline assignment: CDR1 GTSNPN and CDR2 SVGIG (reference sequence). The CDR3 protein is CAWGTREHTGELFF. The CDR3 DNA is TGTGCCTGGGGGACACGTGAACACACCGGGGAGCTGTTTTTT.

The table lists this clone with a few counts. CDR3 sequence (DNA): TGTGCCAGCAGCGAAGGGGACCATGGGGATGAGCAGTTCTTC. Protein sequence: CASSEGDHGDEQFF. The chain has TRBV9 and TRBJ2-1, with D tentatively TRBD1 or TRBD2 (5 bases each). The germline V gene encodes CDR1 SGDLS and CDR2 YYNGEE. Trimming left V 3 bases short and J 8 bases short, with 15 bases between. The CDR3 has 14 residues.

V usage is TRBV7-9 and J usage is TRBJ2-3; D is uncertain. The CDR3 sequence is 15 residues long. V was shortened by 3 bases and J by 0 bases, with 10 bases between the two germline ends. Per germline, CDR1 SEHNR and CDR2 FQNEAQ (reference sequence). The CDR3 region is CASSFAPSSTDTQYF. The CDR3 region has the DNA TGTGCCAGCAGCTTCGCCCCCTCTAGCACAGATACGCAGTATTTT.

This clone was counted a few times. This sequence joins TRBV9 and TRBJ2-7, with a possible D match to TRBD2 (5 bases). Germline-derived CDR1 and CDR2 are SGDLS and YYNGEE. V was cut by 4 bases and J by 0 bases, with 8 bases left in between. This CDR3 comprises 13 residues. The DNA for the CDR3 is TGTGCCAGCAGCAGACGGGACTCCTACGAGCAGTACTTC. Residues: CASSRRDSYEQYF.

V usage is TRBV29-1 and J usage is TRBJ1-2; TRBD1 agrees at 12 bases. The CDR3 totals 14 residues. V shed 7 bases and J 6 bases; nucleotides not matched to a gene: 9. Germline CDR1 SQVTM, CDR2 ANQGSEA. The CDR3 region is CSADPGQGADGYTF. The CDR3 coding sequence is TGCAGCGCCGACCCGGGACAGGGGGCGGATGGCTACACCTTC.

The rearrangement links TRBV6-5 to TRBJ2-7; no reliable D call. Looked up from germline, CDR1 is MNHEY and CDR2 is SVGAGI. This CDR3 has 12 amino acids. The V gene lost 6 bases and the J gene lost 0 bases, with 6 bases spanning the gap. CDR3: CASSRSSYEQYF. For the CDR3, the DNA is TGTGCCAGCAGCCGGAGCTCCTACGAGCAGTACTTC.

This chain uses TRBV9 with TRBJ2-7; either TRBD1 or TRBD2 may supply D (5 bases each). CDR3 size: 14 residues. Trimming removed 4 bases at V and 2 bases at J, with 13 bases between. Germline loops: CDR1 SGDLS, CDR2 YYNGEE. CDR3 region: CASSSGTPPYEQYF. For the CDR3, the DNA is TGTGCCAGCAGCTCCGGGACCCCACCCTACGAGCAGTACTTC.

Written as DNA, the CDR3 is TGTGCCAGCAGCATCGGGCAGAGCAATCAGCCCCAGCATTTT. Its translation: CASSIGQSNQPQHF. The chain combines TRBV5-8 with TRBJ1-5; D remains unclear. Germline CDR1 reads SGHTS; CDR2 reads YDEGEE. This CDR3 has 14 residues. V gave up 4 bases and J gave up 1 base, with 9 bases separating them.

The chain carries TRBV27 and TRBJ1-5; D might be TRBD1 (6 bases). The CDR3 has 16 residues. Germline V CDR1 and CDR2: MNHEY, SMNVEV (reference sequence). The V end was cut by 1 base, the J end by 5 bases, with 15 bases between. CDR3 amino acids: CASSLCRTERDQPQHF. The CDR3 region has the DNA TGTGCCAGCAGTTTATGTAGGACAGAGCGTGATCAGCCCCAGCATTTT.

The chain uses TRBV19 and TRBJ1-2; 8 bases fit TRBD1. The germline gives CDR1 LNHDA, CDR2 SQIVND (reference sequence). This CDR3 has 14 residues. V shed 4 bases, J shed 10 bases, and the junction held 11 bases outside the gene matches. The CDR3 bases are TGTGCCAGTAGTAGGACGGACAGGGTTCCTTTCTACACCTTC. Protein: CASSRTDRVPFYTF.

V usage is TRBV7-2 and J usage is TRBJ2-4; TRBD1 matches 10 bases. The CDR3 spans 19 residues. Per the germline V gene, CDR1 is SGHTA and CDR2 is FQGNSA. With 5 bases clipped from V and 1 base from J, the junction kept 14 bases outside the gene matches. The CDR3 nucleotides read TGTGCCAGCAGCCCGAGTTCCGGGACAGGGGTATTGGCCAAAAACATTCAGTACTTC. Translation: CASSPSSGTGVLAKNIQYF.

The rearrangement joins TRBV7-9 to TRBJ2-6; D is uncertain. V lost 4 bases and J lost 0, with 7 bases in between. CDR3 length: 15 amino acids. Germline CDR1 and CDR2: SEHNR and FQNEAQ (reference sequence). The CDR3 loop is CASSSHSSGANVLTF. DNA of the CDR3: TGTGCCAGCAGCTCCCATAGCTCTGGGGCCAACGTCCTGACTTTC.

J is TRBJ1-4 and V is TRBV5-6, with D uncertain. This CDR3 is built from 15 residues. V was shortened by 1 base and J by 1 base, with 8 bases between the two germline ends. Germline lookup yields CDR1 SGHDT and CDR2 YYEEEE. As DNA, the CDR3 is TGTGCCAGCAGCTTGTATGGGGAAACTAATGAAAAACTGTTTTTT. As protein: CASSLYGETNEKLFF.

The chain has TRBV2 and TRBJ2-5; D gene ambiguous. The CDR3 consists of 12 residues. Trimming stripped 7 bases from V and 4 bases from J, with 10 bases between. Germline-derived CDR1 and CDR2 are SNHLY and FYNNEI. CDR3 sequence: CASTGHPETQYF. CDR3 sequence (DNA): TGTGCCAGCACTGGCCACCCAGAGACCCAGTACTTC.

The chain joins TRBV15 to TRBJ2-7; D is perhaps TRBD1 or TRBD2 (5 bases each). CDR3 length: 14 amino acids. Trimming took off 4 bases at V and 5 bases at J, with 15 bases between the two ends. The germline V gene encodes CDR1 LNHNV and CDR2 YYDKDF (reference sequence). Here the CDR3 DNA reads TGTGCCACCAGCATCCTTCAGGGAGCAGACGAGCAGTACTTC. Protein: CATSILQGADEQYF.